The rows below give T cell receptor beta chains drawn from one sample of a study of T cells in Graves' hyperthyroidism and ophthalmopathy. TCRdb passed the multiplex PCR reads through MiXCR, listing each CDR3 protein once. Among over 700,000 distinct CDR3 sequences listed, roughly 37% were seen once. Sequencing was carried out using blood. The receptors stem from a man aged 18 to 35 with Graves' hyperthyroidism. The CDR3 runs from the conserved cysteine through the conserved F or W. Fields, in order: V gene, D gene, clone size, J gene, CDR3 DNA, CDR3 protein. The D gene is left open where the match is weak. The size entry is marked missing in some rows and otherwise reads once, few, many or a size class.

TRBV14	TRBD1	few	TRBJ2-7	TGTGCCAGCAGCCAAGGACAGGGGCTCTCCTACGAGCAGTACTTC	CASSQGQGLSYEQYF
TRBV6-5	TRBD1	-	TRBJ2-7	TGTGCCAGCAGTCGGGACAGCACATCCGACGAGCAGTACTTC	CASSRDSTSDEQYF
TRBV24-1	TRBD1	once	TRBJ2-3	TGTGCCACCAGTGAGGGGACAGAGCAGTATTTT	CATSEGTEQYF
TRBV7-3	TRBD1	many	TRBJ1-1	TGTGCCAGCAGCTTAACCCGGACAGGGAGGGCTTTCTTT	CASSLTRTGRAFF
TRBV5-6	-	-	TRBJ2-6	TGTGCCAGCAGCCCTGACATTTCTCTGGGGGCCAACGTCCTGACTTTC	CASSPDISLGANVLTF
TRBV2	TRBD2	-	TRBJ2-7	TGTGCCAGCTCACCCCCGGGAGGGATCGGGGAGCAGTACTTC	CASSPPGGIGEQYF
TRBV4-2	-	few	TRBJ1-2	TGTGCCAGCAGCCAAGATGGAAGTGAGCCCTCCTATGGCTACACCTTC	CASSQDGSEPSYGYTF
TRBV29-1	-	many	TRBJ1-1	TGCAGCGCTCCGGGACACCAATATAACACTGAAGCTTTCTTT	CSAPGHQYNTEAFF
TRBV7-2	-	few	TRBJ1-2	TGTGCCAGCAGCTTAATTGTTGGTGTGGGTGGCTACACCTTC	CASSLIVGVGGYTF
TRBV20-1	TRBD1	-	TRBJ1-1	TGCAGTGCTAGAGATGAAACAGGGGGCCCTGAAGCTTTCTTT	CSARDETGGPEAFF
TRBV5-1	-	many	TRBJ1-5	TGCGCCAGCAGCTGGGCAGGAGGGCAGCCCCAGCATTTT	CASSWAGGQPQHF
TRBV25-1	-	-	TRBJ1-1	TGTGCCAGCCTGCAGGGGAGGGGAACGAACACTGAAGCTTTCTTT	CASLQGRGTNTEAFF
TRBV7-8	TRBD1	few	TRBJ2-2	TGTGCCAGCAGCCCAGCCCCCCGAGGACAGGGGGTCACCGGGGAGCTGTTTTTT	CASSPAPRGQGVTGELFF
TRBV9	-	-	TRBJ2-2	TGTGCCAGCAGCGTAGGTGGCTGGTCAGAATACACCGGGGAGCTGTTTTTT	CASSVGGWSEYTGELFF
TRBV24-1	-	-	TRBJ2-7	TGTGCCACCCTTGGGCCCGGCGGGCAGTACTTC	CATLGPGGQYF
TRBV7-2	TRBD1	many	TRBJ1-6	TGTGCCAGCAGCCAACAGGCGTGGACAGGGAATTCACCCCTCCACTTT	CASSQQAWTGNSPLHF
TRBV29-1	-	many	TRBJ1-1	TGCAGCGTTGAAGATCCTTCGATAGGGACCACTGAAGCTTTCTTT	CSVEDPSIGTTEAFF
TRBV10-3	TRBD1	many	TRBJ1-2	TGTGCCATCACCAGGACAGGGCGGGACTATGGCTACACCTTC	CAITRTGRDYGYTF
TRBV29-1	-	-	TRBJ1-1	TGCAGCGTTGTAGAAGGGCCCGAAGCTTTCTTT	CSVVEGPEAFF
TRBV29-1	-	-	TRBJ1-1	TGCAGCCCGGGGGACACTGAAGCTTTCTTT	CSPGDTEAFF
TRBV10-3	-	many	TRBJ2-5	TGTGCCATCAGTGGGACATTAGGAGGAGAGACCCAGTACTTC	CAISGTLGGETQYF
TRBV5-6	TRBD1	-	TRBJ2-1	TGTGCCAGCAGCTTGGGACAGGGCTACAATGAGCAGTTCTTC	CASSLGQGYNEQFF
TRBV20-1	TRBD1	few	TRBJ1-4	TGCAGTGCTAGAGCGGACAGGGGAGGTTTAGAAAAACTGTTTTTT	CSARADRGGLEKLFF
TRBV2	TRBD2	-	TRBJ2-5	TGTGCCAGCAGCGGTTCTAGCGGCCAAGAGACCCAGTACTTC	CASSGSSGQETQYF
TRBV7-9	-	-	TRBJ2-7	TGTGCCAGCAGCCCACAGACAGGTTACGAGCAGTACTTC	CASSPQTGYEQYF
TRBV9	-	-	TRBJ1-3	TGTGCCAGCAGCGCCACAGGGAATGGCTACACCATATATTTT	CASSATGNGYTIYF
TRBV6-5	-	-	TRBJ2-5	TGTGCCAGCAGTGGTAGCTACACAGGGTTAGGGACCCAGTACTTC	CASSGSYTGLGTQYF
TRBV9	-	-	TRBJ1-2	TGTGCCAGCAGCCCCAGAGGGGGGGACACAACTCAGATCTTC	CASSPRGGDTTQIF
TRBV19	-	few	TRBJ1-5	TGTGCCAGTAGGCCGGACGGCTCTAAGAATAGCAATCAGCCCCAGCATTTT	CASRPDGSKNSNQPQHF
TRBV7-2	TRBD2	few	TRBJ2-5	TGTGCCAGCAGCCATTACACCGTACCGGGACTAGCGGGAGGGATGAACCAAGAGACCCAGTACTTC	CASSHYTVPGLAGGMNQETQYF
TRBV19	-	few	TRBJ2-6	TGTGCCAGTAGGACACAGGGCTTTGGGGCCAACGTCCTGACTTTC	CASRTQGFGANVLTF
TRBV2	TRBD1	-	TRBJ1-2	TGTGCCAGCAGGGTGGGACAGCCTAACTATGGCTACACCTTC	CASRVGQPNYGYTF
TRBV7-9	TRBD1	once	TRBJ1-1	TGTGCCAGCAGGGTCTTGACAGGGGGTCATGCTGAAGCTTTCTTT	CASRVLTGGHAEAFF